This T cell receptor (beta chain) was profiled in a study of cytomegalovirus exposure and HLA in healthy donors. Findings of the study overall: Specificity for CMV antigens was confirmed in vitro for three of the CMV-associated chains.

Germline V gene sequence: CDR1 LGHNA, CDR2 YSLEER. The V gene lost 3 bases and the J gene lost 1 base, with 12 bases spanning the gap. CDR3 length: 16 amino acids. Profiling relied on immunoSEQ multiplex PCR, and the TCRdb table lists in-frame clones only, not all of them. The table lists 97,000 or so clones, about 88% of them singletons, with about 6.5% in the top ten. In its sample, this clone was seen once. What it recognizes is unknown. The clonotype comes from a man between 18 and 35 years old in good health and CMV-seropositive. Material for sequencing was PBMCs. This rearrangement joins TRBV4-3 to TRBJ2-2; TRBD1 is a possible D gene (6 bases). The DNA for the CDR3 is TGCGCCAGCAGCCAGGGAACAGGGATGAACACCGGGGAGCTGTTTTTT. Encoded protein: CASSQGTGMNTGELFF.